This T cell receptor (beta chain) was sequenced in a study of CD8 T cells in ankylosing spondylitis. The CDR3 has 14 residues. J lost 6 bases, V lost 4 bases, and 4 bases had no gene match. The germline CDR1 and CDR2 sequences are SGHTA and FQGNSA. Study-wide points: A motif in TCR beta, a set of fewer than ten highly homologous variants, appeared characteristic of ankylosing spondylitis blood. Certain motif variants had earlier appeared in reactive arthritis synovial fluid and blood.

Regarding this clonotype: What it binds is not known.

For TCR beta, libraries came from quantitative 5'-RACE with molecular barcodes. TCRdb analysed the 5' RACE reads with MiXCR anew, one entry per CDR3 protein. The data contain about 150,000 distinct CDR3 sequences, around 32% of them singletons. The receptor's source is a male donor with ankylosing spondylitis. The gene calls are TRBV7-2 and TRBJ2-1; 9 bases map to TRBD1. Material for sequencing was synovial fluid, either unsorted or a sorted T cell fraction (not recorded which). For the CDR3, the DNA is TGTGCCAGCAGCTCCCGACAGGGGGGCAATGAGCAGTTCTTC. Translated: CASSSRQGGNEQFF.